This TCR beta chain came from a study of T cell responses to AZD1222 COVID-19 vaccine. V lost 4 bases and J 6 bases, leaving 10 bases between the germline ends. This CDR3 contains 12 residues. Germline values: CDR1 KGHSH, CDR2 LQKENI. Method: immunoSEQ multiplex PCR; TCRdb's copy keeps in-frame clones and lacks some. The sample consists of more than 85,000 clones, around nine tenths of them appearing once. The sample in question was peripheral blood, obtained 28 days after the second AZD1222 dose. The genes are TRBV18 and TRBJ2-7; perhaps TRBD1 as D (6 bases). The receptor comes from an adult who received the AZD1222 COVID-19 vaccine. CDR3: CASSLGTSEQYF. CDR3 DNA: TGTGCCAGCTCACTCGGGACATCCGAGCAGTACTTC.